This T cell receptor beta chain appears in the sequencing data of a study of OX40 agonist ivuxolimab in advanced cancers. Trimming pared 6 bases from V and 1 base from J, leaving 15 bases between. Germline V gives CDR1 MNHNS, CDR2 SASEGT. CDR3 length equals 15 residues. Measured with immunoSEQ multiplex PCR; TCRdb has only the in-frame clones, and not every one. The sample holds approximately 64,000 clones, approximately 80% seen once. The TCR originated in an adult with an advanced solid tumor such as melanoma, head and neck, liver or kidney cancer. The material sequenced was CD4+ or CD8+ T cells sorted from blood, taken in a trial of the OX40 agonist ivuxolimab. This chain links TRBV6-1 with TRBJ1-1; D is unresolved. The CDR3 loop reads CASSPRVGTNTEAFF. The DNA of the CDR3 is TGTGCCAGCAGCCCGCGGGTGGGCACGAACACTGAAGCTTTCTTT.